This T cell receptor beta chain comes out of a study of T cells in narcolepsy. Details on this clone: Additional DNA sequences in this sample encode the identical CDR3.

Generated by immunoSEQ multiplex PCR, the TCRdb table keeps only in-frame clones and is missing some. The table has some 30,000 clones, roughly 80% seen once. In germline, CDR1 is SGHNT, CDR2 YYREEE (reference sequence). The ends lost 2 bases at V and 4 bases at J; junction bases unmatched: 7. The CDR3 has 16 residues. What was sequenced was CD45RA- memory CD4+ T cells from PBMCs. V and J are TRBV5-4 and TRBJ1-2; TRBD1 matches at 11 bases. This TCR derives from a human donor with narcolepsy. CDR3 nucleotide sequence: TGTGCCAGCAGCTTTTTGGGACAGGGGGAAGCCTATGGCTACACCTTC. Encoded protein: CASSFLGQGEAYGYTF.